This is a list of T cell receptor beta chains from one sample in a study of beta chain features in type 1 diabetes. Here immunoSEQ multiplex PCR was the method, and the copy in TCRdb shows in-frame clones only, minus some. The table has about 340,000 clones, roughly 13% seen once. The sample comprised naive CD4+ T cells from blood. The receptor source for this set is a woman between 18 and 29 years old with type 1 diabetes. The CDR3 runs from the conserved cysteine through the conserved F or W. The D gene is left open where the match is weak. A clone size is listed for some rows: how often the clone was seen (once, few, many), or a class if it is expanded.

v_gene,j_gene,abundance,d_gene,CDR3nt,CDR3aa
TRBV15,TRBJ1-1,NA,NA,TGTGCCACCAGCAGAGTCGACTTGGATAACACTGAAGCTTTCTTT,CATSRVDLDNTEAFF
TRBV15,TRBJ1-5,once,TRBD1,TGTGCCACCAGCAGAGATCAAGGGGGCGGGCAGCCCCAGCATTTT,CATSRDQGGGQPQHF
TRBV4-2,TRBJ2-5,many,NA,TGTGCCAGCAGCCAAGAGGGGAGCCAAGAGACCCAGTACTTC,CASSQEGSQETQYF
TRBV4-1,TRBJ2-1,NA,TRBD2,TGCGCCAGCAGCCACACCGGGACTAGCGGGAGCAATGAGCAGTTCTTC,CASSHTGTSGSNEQFF
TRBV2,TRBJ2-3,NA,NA,TGTGCCAGCAGCCGGGTAGGGGTTTCTAGCACAGATACGCAGTATTTT,CASSRVGVSSTDTQYF
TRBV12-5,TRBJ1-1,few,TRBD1,TGTGCTAGTGGTTTGGGACAGGGATTCTCTGAAGCTTTCTTT,CASGLGQGFSEAFF
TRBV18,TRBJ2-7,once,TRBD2,TGTGCCAGCTCACCACCGGGACTAGGGAGCTCCGAGCAGTACTTC,CASSPPGLGSSEQYF
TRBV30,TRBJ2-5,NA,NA,TGTGCCTGGGCGGGGGCATCGGGCAAAGAGACCCAGTACTTC,CAWAGASGKETQYF
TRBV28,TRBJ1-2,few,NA,TGTGCCAGCCTGAAAGGGGCAGGGAAAAGGAGCGGCTACACCTTC,CASLKGAGKRSGYTF
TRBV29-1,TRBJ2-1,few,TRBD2,TGCAGCGCCCGAGGACTAGCGGGCGTGAATGAGCAGTTCTTC,CSARGLAGVNEQFF
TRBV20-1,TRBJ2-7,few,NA,TGCAGTGCTAGAGTCAGGGACGAGCAGTACTTC,CSARVRDEQYF
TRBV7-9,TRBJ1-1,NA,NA,TGTGCCAGCAGAGTAGGGGACATTGGAGCTTTCTTT,CASRVGDIGAFF
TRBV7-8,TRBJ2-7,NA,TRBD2,TGTGCCAGCACCAGAGCGGGAGTGGGCTCCTACGAGCAGTACTTC,CASTRAGVGSYEQYF
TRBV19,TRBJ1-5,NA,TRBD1,TGTGCCAGTAGTATCAACAGGGGGTTCGGCAATCAGCCCCAGCATTTT,CASSINRGFGNQPQHF
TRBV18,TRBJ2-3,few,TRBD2,TGTGCCAGCTCACCAGGGCTAGCGGGCTATAGCACAGATACGCAGTATTTT,CASSPGLAGYSTDTQYF
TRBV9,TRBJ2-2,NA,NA,TGTGCCAGCAGCGTAGGGAACAGGGAAACCGGGGAGCTGTTTTTT,CASSVGNRETGELFF
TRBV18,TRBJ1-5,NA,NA,TGTGCCAGCTCACTAACGGGGTTGCGGCCCCAGCATTTT,CASSLTGLRPQHF
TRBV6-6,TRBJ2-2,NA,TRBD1,TGTGCCAGCAGTAAACAGGGGCAAGACACCGGGGAGCTGTTTTTT,CASSKQGQDTGELFF
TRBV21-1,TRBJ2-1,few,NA,TGTGCCAGCAGCAAAGCGGGCGGGATTAACGATGAGCAGTTCTTC,CASSKAGGINDEQFF
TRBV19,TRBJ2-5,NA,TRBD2,TGTGCCAGTAGTGTCCGCGGGAGAGAGACCCAGTACTTC,CASSVRGRETQYF
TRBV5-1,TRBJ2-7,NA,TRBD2,TGCGCCAGCAGCCGCGGACTAGCGGGAGGGTACGAGCAGTACTTC,CASSRGLAGGYEQYF
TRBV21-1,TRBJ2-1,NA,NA,TGTGCCAGCAGAGGGCGGGAGGGGGGATCGAGTGAGCAGTTCTTC,CASRGREGGSSEQFF
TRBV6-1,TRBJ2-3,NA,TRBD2,TGTGCCAGCAGTGAAGACCCCCGACTAGCGGGAAGCACAGATACGCAGTATTTT,CASSEDPRLAGSTDTQYF
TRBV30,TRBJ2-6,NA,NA,TGTGCCTGGAGTCGGATTGGGGGCGATGGGGCCAACGTCCTGACTTTC,CAWSRIGGDGANVLTF
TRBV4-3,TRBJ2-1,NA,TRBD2,TGCGCCAGCAGCCAAGGGGGACTAGTCGCTGAGCAGTTCTTC,CASSQGGLVAEQFF
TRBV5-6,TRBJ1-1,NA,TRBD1,TGTGCCAGCAGTTTCGGGACAGGAGGGGGGACTGAAGCTTTCTTT,CASSFGTGGGTEAFF
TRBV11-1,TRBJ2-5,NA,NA,TGTGCCAGCAGCTCCTTCCCGGGGACCCAGTACTTC,CASSSFPGTQYF
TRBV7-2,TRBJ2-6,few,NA,TGTGCCAGCACCCGACAGGTTTTCTCTGGGGCCAACGTCCTGACTTTC,CASTRQVFSGANVLTF
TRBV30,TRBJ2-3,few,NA,TGTGCCTGGACCCGTCAGGGTCATACGCAGTATTTT,CAWTRQGHTQYF
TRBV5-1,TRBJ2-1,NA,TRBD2,TGCGCCAGCAGCGTGACGTCTAGCGGGGCCTACAATGAGCAGTTCTTC,CASSVTSSGAYNEQFF
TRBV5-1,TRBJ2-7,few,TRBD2,TGCGCCAGCAGCGGCGGGACTAGCGGCTCCTACGAGCAGTACTTC,CASSGGTSGSYEQYF
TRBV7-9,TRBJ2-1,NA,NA,TGTGCCAGCAGCTGGGGGGACCCTACCTACAATGAGCAGTTCTTC,CASSWGDPTYNEQFF
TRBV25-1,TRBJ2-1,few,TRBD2,TGTGCCAGCAGCCGAAGCGGGAGAACCCACAATGAGCAGTTCTTC,CASSRSGRTHNEQFF
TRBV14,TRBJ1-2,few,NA,TGTGCCAGCAGCCAAGATCTATTCTCCCTCTATGGCTACACCTTC,CASSQDLFSLYGYTF
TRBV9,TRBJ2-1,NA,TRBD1,TGTGCCAGCAGCGTAGGCCCCCGGACAGGCTCCTACAATGAGCAGTTCTTC,CASSVGPRTGSYNEQFF
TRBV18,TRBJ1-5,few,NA,TGTGCCAGCTCCCTTGGGGAGCATCAGCCCCAGCATTTT,CASSLGEHQPQHF
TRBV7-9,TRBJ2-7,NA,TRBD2,TGTGCCAGCAGCTTAGAGGGCAAGACTAGCGGGCCGTACCACGAGCAGTACTTC,CASSLEGKTSGPYHEQYF
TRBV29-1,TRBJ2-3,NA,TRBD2,TGCAGCGTTGGGCGGGAGAGACGCACAGATACGCAGTATTTT,CSVGRERRTDTQYF
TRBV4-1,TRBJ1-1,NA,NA,TGCGCCAGCAGCCGCCAGGTGAACACTGAAGCTTTCTTT,CASSRQVNTEAFF
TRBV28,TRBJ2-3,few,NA,TGTCGGACGGGCAGGGCCAGGCCAGATACGCAGTATTTT,CRTGRARPDTQYF
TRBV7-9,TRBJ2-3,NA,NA,TGTGCCAGCAGCTTTACGGGAGAAGGGGATACGCAGTATTTT,CASSFTGEGDTQYF
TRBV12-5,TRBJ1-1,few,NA,TGTGCTAGTGGTTTGGTAGATCTGCGGGGGACGCGAGCTTTCTTT,CASGLVDLRGTRAFF